The T cell receptor beta chain described here comes from a study of T cells after posttransplantation cyclophosphamide. General observations from the study: Donor-recipient repertoire similarity was low at 1-2 months, rising over year one.

Sequenced by immunoSEQ multiplex PCR; TCRdb stores in-frame clones only, minus some. The table includes tens of thousands of clones, around 80% detected once. In regard to this clone: Its antigen remains unidentified.

Treatment was busulfan-fludarabine conditioning, a marrow graft, and cyclophosphamide on days +3 and +4. The input for sequencing was CD4+ T cells sorted from blood, taken roughly 250 weeks after a stem cell transplant with posttransplant cyclophosphamide. This TCR came from a female patient in her thirties or forties who received an allogeneic stem cell transplant from a related donor, was CMV-positive, and had no GVHD. Some T cells here may be from the graft donor.

In nucleotides, the CDR3 is TGTGCCAGCAGGGGGCAGAGCTCCTACAATGAGCAGTTCTTC. Encoded protein: CASRGQSSYNEQFF. The chain combines TRBV6-6 with TRBJ2-1; tentatively, D is TRBD1 (5 bases). V was trimmed by 6 bases and J by 0 bases, leaving 9 bases between them. CDR1 is MNHNY, CDR2 SVGAGI, per germline (reference sequence). The CDR3 is 14 amino acids.